This T cell receptor beta chain was observed in a study of regulatory dendritic cells for organ transplantation. This CDR3 contains 14 residues. Deletions cut 0 bases from V and 2 bases from J, with 8 bases between. Germline V gene sequence: CDR1 SGHRS, CDR2 YFSETQ. Naive CD45RA+ and memory CD45RO+ CD4+ or CD8+ T cells were FACS-sorted. Findings of the study overall: Memory CD8+ T cells were the most oligoclonal; naive cells were highly diverse. Memory CD8+ clonal expansion seemed more limited with regulatory than mature dendritic cells.

Clones were read by immunoSEQ multiplex PCR, and TCRdb kept only the in-frame ones, dropping some. The data contain fewer than 25,000 clones, 74% of them singletons. Turning to this clone: As yet, its antigen is unknown.

Sequenced: memory CD4+ T cells from blood. Subset noted: CD45RO+ memory T cells. The chain employs TRBV5-1 and TRBJ2-5; tentatively, D is TRBD1 (5 bases). This TCR was recovered from a human donor in good health. This CDR3 reads CASSLGQPQETQYF. The CDR3, as DNA: TGCGCCAGCAGCTTGGGACAGCCTCAAGAGACCCAGTACTTC. Full variable domain (remainder filled in from reference TRBV5-1 and TRBJ2-5): KAGVTQTPRYLIKTRGQQVTLSCSPISGHRSVSWYQQTPGQGLQFLFEYFSETQRNKGNFPGRFSGRQFSNSRSEMNVSTLELGDSALYLCASSLGQPQETQYFGPGTRLLVL.